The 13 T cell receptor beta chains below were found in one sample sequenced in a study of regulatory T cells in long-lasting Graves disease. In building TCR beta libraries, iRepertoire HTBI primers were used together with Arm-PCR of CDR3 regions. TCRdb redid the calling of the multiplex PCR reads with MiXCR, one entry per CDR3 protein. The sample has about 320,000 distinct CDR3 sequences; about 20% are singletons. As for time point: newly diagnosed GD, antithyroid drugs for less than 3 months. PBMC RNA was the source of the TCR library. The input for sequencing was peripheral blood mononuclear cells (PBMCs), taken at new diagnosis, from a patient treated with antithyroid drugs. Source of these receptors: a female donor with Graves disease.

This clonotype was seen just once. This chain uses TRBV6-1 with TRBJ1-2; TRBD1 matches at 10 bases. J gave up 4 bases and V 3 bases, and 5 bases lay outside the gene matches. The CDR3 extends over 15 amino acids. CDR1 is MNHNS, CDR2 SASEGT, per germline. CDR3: CASSEGDRGIYGYTF. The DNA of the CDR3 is TGTGCCAGCAGTGAGGGGGACAGGGGCATCTATGGCTACACCTTC.

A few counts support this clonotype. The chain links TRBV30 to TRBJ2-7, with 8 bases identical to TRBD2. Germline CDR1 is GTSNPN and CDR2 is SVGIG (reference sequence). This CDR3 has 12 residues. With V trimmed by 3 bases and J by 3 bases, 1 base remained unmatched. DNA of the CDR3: TGTGCCTGGAGGGCGGGAGGCTACGAGCAGTACTTC. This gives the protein CAWRAGGYEQYF.

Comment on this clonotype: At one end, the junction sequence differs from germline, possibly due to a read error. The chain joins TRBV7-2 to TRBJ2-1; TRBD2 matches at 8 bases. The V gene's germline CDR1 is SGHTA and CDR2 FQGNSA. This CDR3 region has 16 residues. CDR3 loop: CVSSISLAGFYNEQFF. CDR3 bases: TGTGTCAGCAGCATCTCGTTAGCGGGATTCTACAATGAGCAGTTCTTC.

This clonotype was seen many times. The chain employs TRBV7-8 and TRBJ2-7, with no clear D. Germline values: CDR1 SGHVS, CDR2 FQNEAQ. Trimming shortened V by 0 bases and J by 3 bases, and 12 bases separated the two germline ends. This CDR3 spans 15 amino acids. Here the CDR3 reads CASSLAPGRNYEQYF. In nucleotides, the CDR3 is TGTGCCAGCAGCTTAGCGCCGGGCCGTAACTACGAGCAGTACTTC. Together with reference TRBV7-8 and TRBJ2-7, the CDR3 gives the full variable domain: GAGVSQSPRYKVAKRGQDVALRCDPISGHVSLFWYQQALGQGPEFLTYFQNEAQLDKSGLPSDRFFAERPEGSVSTLKIQRTQQEDSAVYLCASSLAPGRNYEQYFGPGTRLTVT.

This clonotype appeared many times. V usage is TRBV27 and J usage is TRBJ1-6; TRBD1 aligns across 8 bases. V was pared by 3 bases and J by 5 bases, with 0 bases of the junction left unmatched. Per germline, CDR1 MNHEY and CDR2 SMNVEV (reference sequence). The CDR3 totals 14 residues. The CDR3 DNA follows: TGTGCCAGCAGTTTGGGACAGGATAATTCACCCCTCCACTTT. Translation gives CASSLGQDNSPLHF.

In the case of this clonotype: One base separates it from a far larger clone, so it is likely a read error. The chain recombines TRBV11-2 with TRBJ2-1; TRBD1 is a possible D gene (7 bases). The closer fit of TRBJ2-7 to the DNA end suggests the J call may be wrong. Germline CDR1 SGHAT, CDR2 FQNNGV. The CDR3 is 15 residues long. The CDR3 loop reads CASSLIGRDSHEQYF. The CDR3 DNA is TGTGCCAGCAGCCTTATCGGGCGGGACAGCCACGAGCAGTACTTC.

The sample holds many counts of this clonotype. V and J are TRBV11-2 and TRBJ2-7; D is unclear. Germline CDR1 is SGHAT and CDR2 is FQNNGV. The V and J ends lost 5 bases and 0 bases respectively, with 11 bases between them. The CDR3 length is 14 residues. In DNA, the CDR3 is TGTGCCAGCAGCCCCCGACCCCACTCCTACGAGCAGTACTTC. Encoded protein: CASSPRPHSYEQYF.

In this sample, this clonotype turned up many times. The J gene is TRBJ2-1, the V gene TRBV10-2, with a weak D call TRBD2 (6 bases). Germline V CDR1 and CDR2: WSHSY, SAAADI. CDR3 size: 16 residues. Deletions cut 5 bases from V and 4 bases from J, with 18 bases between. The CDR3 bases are TGCGCCAGCAGTCTTACTCGGAGGGATATGTACAATGAGCAGTTCTTC. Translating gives CASSLTRRDMYNEQFF.

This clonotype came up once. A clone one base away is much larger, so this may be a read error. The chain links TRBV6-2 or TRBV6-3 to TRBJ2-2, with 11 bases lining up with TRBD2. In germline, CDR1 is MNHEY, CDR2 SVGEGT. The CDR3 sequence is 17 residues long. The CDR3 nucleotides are TGTGCCAGCAGTTACGGGACTAGCGGAACGAACACCCGGGAGCTGTTTTTT. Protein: CASSYGTSGTNTRELFF.

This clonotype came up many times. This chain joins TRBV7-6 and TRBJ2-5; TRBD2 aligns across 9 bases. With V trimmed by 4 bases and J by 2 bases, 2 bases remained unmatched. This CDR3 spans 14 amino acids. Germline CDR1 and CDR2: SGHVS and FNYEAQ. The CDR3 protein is CASSYLAGQETQYF. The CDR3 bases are TGTGCCAGCAGCTACCTAGCGGGACAAGAGACCCAGTACTTC.

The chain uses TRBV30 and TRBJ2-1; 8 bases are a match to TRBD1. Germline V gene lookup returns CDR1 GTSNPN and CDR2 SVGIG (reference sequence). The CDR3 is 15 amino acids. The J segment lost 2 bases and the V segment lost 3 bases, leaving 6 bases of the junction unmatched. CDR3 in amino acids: CAWSSGTGAYNEQFF. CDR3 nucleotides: TGTGCCTGGAGCTCCGGGACAGGTGCCTACAATGAGCAGTTCTTC. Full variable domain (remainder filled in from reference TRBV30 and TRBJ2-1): SQTIHQWPATLVQPVGSPLSLECTVEGTSNPNLYWYRQAAGRGLQLLFYSVGIGQISSEVPQNLSASRPQDRQFILSSKKLLLSDSGFYLCAWSSGTGAYNEQFFGPGTRLTVL.

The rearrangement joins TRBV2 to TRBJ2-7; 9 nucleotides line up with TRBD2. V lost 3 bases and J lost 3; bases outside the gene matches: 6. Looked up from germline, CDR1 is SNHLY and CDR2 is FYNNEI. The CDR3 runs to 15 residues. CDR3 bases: TGTGCCAGCAGTGAGGCTAGCGGGGCCAGCTACGAGCAGTACTTC. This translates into CASSEASGASYEQYF.

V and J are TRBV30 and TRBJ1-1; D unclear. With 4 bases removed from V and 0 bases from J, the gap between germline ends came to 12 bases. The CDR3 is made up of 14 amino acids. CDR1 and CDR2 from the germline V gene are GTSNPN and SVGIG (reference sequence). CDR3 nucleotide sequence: TGTGCCTGGACGCCGACCCTCATGAACACTGAAGCTTTCTTT. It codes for CAWTPTLMNTEAFF.